These 31 T cell receptor beta chains originate from one sample sequenced in a study of response to subunit inactivated influenza vaccine. TCRdb re-derived calls from the RT-PCR reads in MiXCR, one entry per CDR3 protein. In the table there are about 540,000 distinct CDR3 sequences, 20% to 25% of which are singletons. This same sample was also taken into another study, of T cells expressing NK-cell markers. In that study: UMIs were included in TCR beta cDNA generated by 5'RACE template switching.

The specimen comprised CD4+ T cells sorted from PBMCs, sampled about 11 days after vaccination. All receptors derive from a man aged 45-60 years who received an inactivated influenza vaccine.

This clonotype occurred many times. The chain carries TRBV7-2 and TRBJ2-7; 9 positions agree with TRBD1. Trimming cost V 5 bases and J 4 bases; bases outside gene matches: 3. The germline CDR1 and CDR2 sequences are SGHTA and FQGNSA. CDR3 size: 13 residues. The CDR3 reads CASSAGTGYEQYF. The CDR3 nucleotides are TGTGCCAGCAGCGCCGGGACAGGGTACGAGCAGTACTTC.

A few counts support this clonotype. CDR3 bases: TGTGCCAGCAGTTCACTAGTCCCTTCCTACGAGCAGTACTTC. Translating gives CASSSLVPSYEQYF. The rearrangement uses TRBV27 and TRBJ2-7, with a weak D call TRBD2 (5 bases). Germline CDR1 MNHEY, CDR2 SMNVEV (reference sequence). CDR3 length equals 14 residues. V lost 4 bases to trimming and J lost 1 base, with 11 bases between them.

V and J are TRBV4-2 and TRBJ2-1; D might be TRBD2 (6 bases). Germline V gives CDR1 LGHNA, CDR2 YNFKEQ. Trimming stripped 0 bases from V and 2 bases from J, with 11 bases between. The CDR3 extends over 16 amino acids. DNA of the CDR3: TGTGCCAGCAGCCAAGATTTGCGGGGTGCCTACAATGAGCAGTTCTTC. As protein: CASSQDLRGAYNEQFF.

This clonotype was found many times. This chain joins TRBV14 and TRBJ2-1; 8 positions match TRBD2. V dropped 4 bases and J dropped 0; count of bases not matched to a gene: 2. Germline V gene lookup returns CDR1 SGHDN and CDR2 FVKESK. The CDR3 contains 15 residues. The CDR3 DNA sequence: TGTGCCAGCAGCCCTGGGACTAGCTCCTACAATGAGCAGTTCTTC. Amino acid sequence: CASSPGTSSYNEQFF. Filled out from reference TRBV14 and TRBJ2-1, the complete variable domain reads EAGVTQFPSHSVIEKGQTVTLRCDPISGHDNLYWYRRVMGKEIKFLLHFVKESKQDESGMPNNRFLAERTGGTYSTLKVQPAELEDSGVYFCASSPGTSSYNEQFFGPGTRLTVL.

This clonotype was counted a few times. This chain joins TRBV5-1 and TRBJ2-2; TRBD1 matches 8 bases. CDR3 length: 16 residues. Germline V CDR1 and CDR2: SGHRS, YFSETQ. Trimming took 3 bases from V and 2 from J; bases not matched to a gene: 6. This CDR3 is CASSWGQEINTGELFF. CDR3 in DNA: TGCGCCAGCAGCTGGGGACAGGAAATAAACACCGGGGAGCTGTTTTTT. The entire variable domain, with the rest obtained from reference TRBV5-1 and TRBJ2-2, is as follows: KAGVTQTPRYLIKTRGQQVTLSCSPISGHRSVSWYQQTPGQGLQFLFEYFSETQRNKGNFPGRFSGRQFSNSRSEMNVSTLELGDSALYLCASSWGQEINTGELFFGEGSRLTVL.

The J gene is TRBJ2-7, the V gene TRBV5-5; TRBD2 matches at 11 bases. The CDR3 is made up of 14 amino acids. Trimming cost V 1 base and J 5 bases; bases outside gene matches: 2. CDR1 is SGHKS, CDR2 YYEKEE, per germline (reference sequence). DNA for the CDR3: TGTGCCAGCAGCTTGACACTAGCGGGAGACGAGCAGTACTTC. Its translation: CASSLTLAGDEQYF.

This clonotype has a handful of counts. The chain combines TRBV12-3 or TRBV12-4 with TRBJ1-1; D perhaps matches TRBD1 (6 bases). This CDR3 has 13 residues. Trimming took 4 bases from V and 4 from J, leaving 10 bases between them. Here the CDR3 DNA reads TGTGCCAGCAGTTACAGGGTTCGCACTGAAGCTTTCTTT. Protein sequence: CASSYRVRTEAFF.

This rearrangement joins TRBV12-3 or TRBV12-4 to TRBJ2-2; D is undetermined. Trimming took off 7 bases at V and 6 bases at J, with 9 bases between the two ends. The CDR3 extends over 12 amino acids. The DNA for the CDR3 is TGTGCCAGCACCGTTGGAGCCGGGGAGCTGTTTTTT. Protein sequence: CASTVGAGELFF.

The rearrangement joins TRBV25-1 to TRBJ2-7, with 7 bases matching TRBD1. The junction had 4 bases not matched to a gene; V was cut back by 7 bases and J by 7 bases. The CDR3 runs 11 residues. From germline, CDR1 is MGHDK and CDR2 SYGVNS. In DNA, the CDR3 is TGTGCCAGCAACAGGGGATGGGAGCAGTACTTC. Translating it yields CASNRGWEQYF.

This clonotype showed up many times. V gene TRBV7-9 combines with J gene TRBJ1-1; 7 bases line up with TRBD1. This CDR3 comprises 15 residues. The V segment lost 4 bases and the J segment 1 base; nucleotides outside the gene matches: 6. CDR1 and CDR2 from the germline V gene are SEHNR and FQNEAQ (reference sequence). The DNA of the CDR3 is TGTGCCAGCAGCTCCTACAGGGGATCGAACACTGAAGCTTTCTTT. It specifies CASSSYRGSNTEAFF. Full variable domain (rest looked up from reference TRBV7-9 and TRBJ1-1): DTGVSQNPRHKITKRGQNVTFRCDPISEHNRLYWYRQTLGQGPEFLTYFQNEAQLEKSRLLSDRFSAERPKGSFSTLEIQRTEQGDSAMYLCASSSYRGSNTEAFFGQGTRLTVV.

This clonotype was counted a few times. The chain carries TRBV12-3 or TRBV12-4 and TRBJ1-4; D might be TRBD1 (6 bases). The CDR3 loop spans 14 amino acids. V dropped 5 bases and J dropped 8 bases, with 15 bases sitting between them. CDR3 sequence: CASSPGVSAEKLFF. CDR3 nucleotide sequence: TGTGCCAGCAGTCCAGGGGTGTCCGCCGAAAAACTGTTTTTT.

This clonotype turned up a few times. The V gene is TRBV6-2 or TRBV6-3, the J gene TRBJ2-1; maybe TRBD2 (5 bases). The germline V and J ends were trimmed by 7 bases and 7 bases, with 11 bases remaining between them. In germline, CDR1 is MNHEY, CDR2 SVGEGT. The CDR3 spans 12 residues. The CDR3 DNA reads as TGTGCCAGCAAGACTACCGGAAATGAGCAGTTCTTC. Protein: CASKTTGNEQFF.

This clonotype has only a few counts. The V gene is TRBV29-1, the J gene TRBJ2-1; D might be TRBD1 (6 bases). Trimming removed 7 bases at V and 7 bases at J, with 11 bases between. The CDR3 runs to 11 residues. Per the germline V gene, CDR1 is SQVTM and CDR2 is ANQGSEA. In nucleotides, the CDR3 is TGCAGCGGTGGACAGCGGAATGAGCAGTTCTTC. Its protein is CSGGQRNEQFF.

Turning to this clonotype: The junction does not match germline at one end; this may be a read error. The genes are TRBV6-1 and TRBJ1-1, with TRBD1 matching 9 bases. Germline V gene sequence: CDR1 MNHNS, CDR2 SASEGT. This CDR3 is 17 amino acids long. This CDR3 is CASRRGQGFLMNTEALF. The CDR3 coding sequence is TGTGCCAGCAGAAGGGGACAGGGATTTTTGATGAACACTGAAGCTTTATTT.

This clonotype has only a few counts. This chain uses TRBV6-1 with TRBJ2-3; D is ambiguous. Trimming took 2 bases from V and 3 from J, leaving 15 bases between them. CDR1 and CDR2 from the germline V gene are MNHNS and SASEGT. CDR3 length equals 16 residues. The CDR3: CASSEIGSGSTDTQYF. CDR3 coding DNA: TGTGCCAGCAGTGAAATAGGGTCCGGGTCTACAGATACGCAGTATTTT.

The sample holds a few counts of this clonotype. CDR3 in DNA: TGTGCCAGCAGTCCCCGACACACTGAAGCTTTCTTT. As protein: CASSPRHTEAFF. The chain employs TRBV12-3 or TRBV12-4 and TRBJ1-1, with D unclear. The V end lost 5 bases, the J end lost 3 bases, and 7 bases lay between the germline ends. The CDR3 totals 12 residues.

A few counts support this clonotype. V and J are TRBV10-3 and TRBJ1-2; no definite D call. This CDR3 has 12 amino acids. Germline CDR1 ENHRY, CDR2 SYGVKD. The V end lost 2 bases, the J end lost 6 bases, and 7 bases lay between the germline ends. In DNA form, the CDR3 reads TGTGCCATCAGTGAGAACCGAGATGGCTACACCTTC. This translates into CAISENRDGYTF.

Only a few counts were recorded for this clonotype. This sequence joins TRBV7-9 and TRBJ2-7; TRBD1 matches at 7 bases. Trimming took 5 bases from V and 3 from J; bases not matched to a gene: 13. From germline, CDR1 is SEHNR and CDR2 FQNEAQ (reference sequence). The CDR3 sequence is 16 residues long. This chain's CDR3 is CASSQRTGTEDYEQYF. Here the CDR3 DNA reads TGTGCCAGCAGCCAGCGAACCGGGACAGAAGACTACGAGCAGTACTTC. Full variable domain (rest looked up from reference TRBV7-9 and TRBJ2-7): DTGVSQNPRHKITKRGQNVTFRCDPISEHNRLYWYRQTLGQGPEFLTYFQNEAQLEKSRLLSDRFSAERPKGSFSTLEIQRTEQGDSAMYLCASSQRTGTEDYEQYFGPGTRLTVT.

The chain recombines TRBV12-3 or TRBV12-4 with TRBJ2-2; TRBD2 aligns across 12 bases. Germline trimming cut 6 bases from V and 5 bases from J; bases unmatched to any gene: 4. This CDR3 is built from 15 residues. The CDR3 loop is CASRGGLAGTGELFF. CDR3 bases: TGTGCCAGCAGAGGTGGACTAGCGGGAACCGGGGAGCTGTTTTTT.

This clonotype was found many times. This chain uses TRBV4-3 with TRBJ2-7, with TRBD2 matching over 9 bases. Germline V CDR1 and CDR2: LGHNA, YSLEER. The V segment lost 1 base and the J segment 2 bases; nucleotides outside the gene matches: 3. This CDR3 has 15 amino acids. The CDR3 region has the DNA TGCGCCAGCAGCCAAGGGGGCGGGAGGGCCTACGAGCAGTACTTC. Its translation is CASSQGGGRAYEQYF.

Concerning this clonotype: The junction and the germline gene differ at one end; a read error may be behind it. This chain's CDR3 is CASSLPHPGDRPQPF. Here the CDR3 DNA reads TGTGCCAGCAGCTTACCCCACCCCGGGGACAGGCCCCAACCCTTC. The J gene is TRBJ1-2, the V gene TRBV7-9; TRBD1 matches 8 bases. The CDR3 sequence is 15 residues long. Germline-derived CDR1 and CDR2 are SEHNR and FQNEAQ (reference sequence).

The gene calls are TRBV28 and TRBJ2-7; TRBD1 matches at 7 bases. CDR1 is MDHEN, CDR2 SYDVKM, per germline. With 6 bases clipped from V and 4 bases from J, the junction kept 9 bases outside the gene matches. This CDR3 has 14 residues. Here the CDR3 reads CASSPTDREYEQYF. The CDR3 coding sequence is TGTGCCAGCAGCCCAACCGACAGGGAATACGAGCAGTACTTC.

This clonotype was observed a handful of times. The rearrangement joins TRBV6-1 to TRBJ2-1; 10 bases are shared with TRBD2. CDR3 length: 15 amino acids. Unmatched junction bases numbered 12, after V lost 8 bases and J lost 8 bases. Per germline, CDR1 MNHNS and CDR2 SASEGT. The DNA for the CDR3 is TGTGCCAGCTTTGGGAGACTAGCGGGTTATGATGAGCAGTTCTTC. Translated, it gives CASFGRLAGYDEQFF.

J is TRBJ2-3 and V is TRBV12-3 or TRBV12-4, with 7 bases identical to TRBD1. This CDR3 comprises 12 residues. After removal of 10 bases from V and 2 bases from J, the junction contained 3 bases not matched to a gene. CDR3 amino acids: CATGQVTDTQYF. The CDR3 DNA reads TGTGCCACTGGACAGGTCACAGATACGCAGTATTTT.

The table lists this clonotype with a few counts. The chain has TRBV7-3 and TRBJ2-1, with TRBD1 identical over 8 bases. Germline V CDR1 and CDR2: SGHTA, FQGTGA. V trimming: 3 bases; J trimming: 0 bases; junction bases outside the gene matches: 4. The CDR3 spans 16 residues. The CDR3 sequence: CASSLTGEGSYNEQFF. CDR3 sequence (DNA): TGTGCCAGCAGCTTGACAGGGGAAGGCTCCTACAATGAGCAGTTCTTC.

This clonotype was detected only a few times. This rearrangement joins TRBV15 to TRBJ1-1; possibly TRBD1 for D (6 bases). CDR1 LNHNV and CDR2 YYDKDF come from the germline V gene (reference sequence). The CDR3 has 13 amino acids. V lost 2 bases and J lost 10, with 14 bases in between. The DNA of the CDR3 is TGTGCCACCAGCAGATCCGACACAGGGACAGCTTTCTTT. Translating it yields CATSRSDTGTAFF.

The sample holds many counts of this clonotype. The CDR3 nucleotides read TGTGCCAGCAGCCAACAACTAGCGGGAGGCTCGAATGAGCAGTTCTTC. It yields the protein CASSQQLAGGSNEQFF. The chain recombines TRBV3-1 with TRBJ2-1, with 12 nucleotides matching TRBD2. J was trimmed by 7 bases and V by 2 bases; bases with no gene match: 6. CDR1 is LGHDT and CDR2 is YNNKEL in the germline V gene (reference sequence). This CDR3 is 16 amino acids long.

This clonotype was counted between two and nine times. The chain couples TRBV10-3 to TRBJ2-1; maybe TRBD1 (5 bases). The germline CDR1 and CDR2 sequences are ENHRY and SYGVKD. V was trimmed by 3 bases and J by 4 bases, leaving 16 bases between them. This CDR3 is built from 16 residues. In DNA form, the CDR3 reads TGTGCCATCAGTGATTTCAGGACACCTCAATACAATGAGCAGTTCTTC. As protein: CAISDFRTPQYNEQFF.

This clonotype was detected a few times. V usage is TRBV3-1 and J usage is TRBJ2-7, with 13 nucleotides matching TRBD2. J was trimmed by 2 bases and V by 0 bases; bases with no gene match: 7. Germline V gene sequence: CDR1 LGHDT, CDR2 YNNKEL (reference sequence). This CDR3 region has 18 residues. CDR3 in amino acids: CASSQDTSGREVAYEQYF. The CDR3 DNA is TGTGCCAGCAGCCAAGATACTAGCGGGAGGGAGGTGGCCTACGAGCAGTACTTC.

The chain is built from TRBV2 and TRBJ2-7; possible D gene TRBD1, 6 bases. CDR1 is SNHLY and CDR2 is FYNNEI in the germline V gene. CDR3 length equals 13 residues. V dropped 6 bases and J dropped 3 bases, with 12 bases sitting between them. CDR3 loop: CASRHRDNYEQYF. DNA of the CDR3: TGTGCCAGCAGACACCGGGACAACTACGAGCAGTACTTC.

The rearrangement uses TRBV4-3 and TRBJ2-7; D is uncertain. Trimming stripped 2 bases from V and 0 bases from J, with 11 bases between. In germline, CDR1 is LGHNA, CDR2 YSLEER. CDR3 length: 15 amino acids. CDR3 coding DNA: TGCGCCAGCAGCCAATGGTTCCGAAGCTCCTACGAGCAGTACTTC. Its protein is CASSQWFRSSYEQYF.